These 8 T cell receptor beta chains share one sample of origin, sequenced in a study of OX40 agonist ivuxolimab in advanced cancers. Assay used: immunoSEQ multiplex PCR; TCRdb lists only in-frame clones, some missing. The sample holds 25,000 to 40,000 clones, 84% seen once. The material was CD4+ or CD8+ T cells sorted from blood, obtained in a trial of the OX40 agonist ivuxolimab. These TCRs come from an adult with an advanced solid tumor such as melanoma, head and neck, liver or kidney cancer.

This chain joins TRBV9 and TRBJ2-5, with D hard to call. V was shortened by 2 bases and J by 0 bases, with 8 bases between the two germline ends. CDR1 SGDLS and CDR2 YYNGEE come from the germline V gene. CDR3 size: 14 residues. Here the CDR3 reads CASSVEMNQETQYF. Here the CDR3 DNA reads TGTGCCAGCAGCGTTGAAATGAACCAAGAGACCCAGTACTTC. Using reference TRBV9 and TRBJ2-5 for the parts outside the CDR3, the full variable domain is DSGVTQTPKHLITATGQRVTLRCSPRSGDLSVYWYQQSLDQGLQFLIQYYNGEERAKGNILERFSAQQFPDLHSELNLSSLELGDSALYFCASSVEMNQETQYFGPGTRLLVL.

This clone was recorded only once. The rearrangement joins TRBV10-2 to TRBJ2-7; 7 positions match TRBD2. CDR3 size: 13 residues. With 5 bases clipped from V and 7 bases from J, the junction kept 8 bases outside the gene matches. Germline V gene lookup returns CDR1 WSHSY and CDR2 SAAADI. The DNA for the CDR3 is TGCGCCAGCAGTACGACTAGCACCCCGGAGCAGTACTTC. Protein: CASSTTSTPEQYF.

V gene TRBV4-1 combines with J gene TRBJ2-5, with 8 bases aligning to TRBD2. Germline lookup yields CDR1 MGHRA and CDR2 YSYEKL. Losses at the gene ends were 4 bases for V and 4 bases for J; bases not matched to a gene: 8. CDR3 length: 15 amino acids. The DNA of the CDR3 is TGCGCCAGCAGCCCTAGGAGGCTAGCGGGAGAGACCCAGTACTTC. Protein product: CASSPRRLAGETQYF.

This clone has only one observation. The gene calls are TRBV5-5 and TRBJ1-5, with D hard to call. V was clipped by 0 bases and J by 8 bases, with 15 bases between them. Germline assignment: CDR1 SGHKS and CDR2 YYEKEE (reference sequence). The CDR3 is made up of 15 amino acids. The CDR3 bases are TGTGCCAGCAGCTTGGCCCAAAGGGATTTGGAGCCCCAGCATTTT. Translating gives CASSLAQRDLEPQHF.

J is TRBJ1-2 and V is TRBV29-1, with D possibly TRBD1 on 5 matching bases. CDR1 and CDR2 from the germline V gene are SQVTM and ANQGSEA. The CDR3 runs to 13 residues. Trimming cost V 6 bases and J 3 bases, with 14 bases left between them. The CDR3 protein is CSVRTGTDYGYTF. The CDR3 nucleotides are TGCAGCGTCCGGACTGGGACGGACTATGGCTACACCTTC.

This clone was recorded a few times. Other DNA sequences in this specimen translate into the identical CDR3. The chain joins TRBV7-2 to TRBJ2-3; 7 bases align to TRBD2. Germline CDR1 SGHTA, CDR2 FQGNSA. V lost 3 bases to trimming and J lost 1 base; unmatched junction nucleotides: 1. The CDR3 spans 14 residues. CDR3 in amino acids: CASSFGGGTDTQYF. As DNA, the CDR3 is TGTGCCAGCAGCTTTGGGGGGGGCACAGATACGCAGTATTTT.

The V gene is TRBV2, the J gene TRBJ2-7, with TRBD2 matching 9 bases. Germline V gene sequence: CDR1 SNHLY, CDR2 FYNNEI. CDR3 length equals 15 residues. With 3 bases clipped from V and 6 bases from J, the junction kept 9 bases outside the gene matches. The CDR3 nucleotides read TGTGCCAGCAGTGATTATGCGGGAGGGCTTGGCGAGCAGTACTTC. This codes for CASSDYAGGLGEQYF.

This clone was recorded once. The chain uses TRBV28 and TRBJ1-4, with 11 bases aligning to TRBD1. After removal of 3 bases from V and 10 bases from J, the junction contained 4 bases not matched to a gene. The CDR3 totals 14 residues. From germline, CDR1 is MDHEN and CDR2 SYDVKM. CDR3 loop: CASSFGTGGRKLFF. In DNA form, the CDR3 reads TGTGCCAGCAGTTTCGGGACAGGGGGACGAAAACTGTTTTTT.